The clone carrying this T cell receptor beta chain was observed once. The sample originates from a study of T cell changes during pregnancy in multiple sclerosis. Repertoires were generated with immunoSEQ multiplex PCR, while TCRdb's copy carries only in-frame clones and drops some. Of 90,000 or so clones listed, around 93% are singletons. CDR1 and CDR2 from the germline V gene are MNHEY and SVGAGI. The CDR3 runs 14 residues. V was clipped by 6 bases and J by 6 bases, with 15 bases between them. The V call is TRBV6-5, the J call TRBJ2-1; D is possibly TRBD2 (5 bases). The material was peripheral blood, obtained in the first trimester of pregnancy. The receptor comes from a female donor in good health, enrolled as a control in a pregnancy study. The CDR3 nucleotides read TGTGCCAGCAGCTACGTCGGGGTCGGCAATGAGCAGTTCTTC. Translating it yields CASSYVGVGNEQFF.